Listed below are T cell receptor beta chains from one sample, sequenced in a study of T cells in Graves' hyperthyroidism and ophthalmopathy. TCRdb re-analysed the multiplex PCR reads in MiXCR, keeping a single row per CDR3 protein. The sample yields approximately 690,000 distinct CDR3 sequences, less than 25% seen once. The sequencing sample was made of blood. All receptors come from a man aged 25 to 40 with Graves' ophthalmopathy. Each CDR3 is given with its conserved first and last residue. Fields, in order: CDR3 DNA, CDR3 protein, clone size, V gene, D gene, J gene. The D gene is left open where the match is weak. Only part of the rows carry a size: once, few, many, or a class if the clone is expanded.

CDR3 DNA: TGTGCCAGCAGTGGGCTAGCGGGAGAGATCCATGAGCAGTTCTTC
CDR3 protein: CASSGLAGEIHEQFF
clone size: many
V gene: TRBV2
D gene: TRBD2
J gene: TRBJ2-1

CDR3 DNA: TGTGCCACCAGCAGAGCGGGAGAGGAGACCCAGTACTTC
CDR3 protein: CATSRAGEETQYF
clone size: .
V gene: TRBV15
D gene: .
J gene: TRBJ2-5

CDR3 DNA: TGTGCCAGCACCCCGATAAGGGGTCAGGCTGGCGGGGAGCTGTTTTTT
CDR3 protein: CASTPIRGQAGGELFF
clone size: few
V gene: TRBV27
D gene: .
J gene: TRBJ2-2

CDR3 DNA: TGTGCCAGCAGTGAAGGTGCGGGACAGTACAATGAGCAGTTCTTC
CDR3 protein: CASSEGAGQYNEQFF
clone size: many
V gene: TRBV2
D gene: .
J gene: TRBJ2-1

CDR3 DNA: TGTGCCTGGAAGCGGGACAGGAACACTGAAGCTTTCTTT
CDR3 protein: CAWKRDRNTEAFF
clone size: many
V gene: TRBV30
D gene: TRBD1
J gene: TRBJ1-1

CDR3 DNA: TGTGCCAGCAGCCAAAACATTCCCGGGCAGACCCAGTACTTC
CDR3 protein: CASSQNIPGQTQYF
clone size: few
V gene: TRBV11-2
D gene: .
J gene: TRBJ2-5

CDR3 DNA: TGTGCCACCAGCGACAGGGCTAAAGTTGGTGGCTACACCTTC
CDR3 protein: CATSDRAKVGGYTF
clone size: few
V gene: TRBV24-1
D gene: TRBD1
J gene: TRBJ1-2

CDR3 DNA: TGTGCCAGCTACCAGGGAGATCAGCCCCAGCATTTT
CDR3 protein: CASYQGDQPQHF
clone size: many
V gene: TRBV28
D gene: .
J gene: TRBJ1-5

CDR3 DNA: TGCAGTGCTAGAGTAAGTTATAGCAATCAGCCCCAGCATTTT
CDR3 protein: CSARVSYSNQPQHF
clone size: few
V gene: TRBV20-1
D gene: .
J gene: TRBJ1-5

CDR3 DNA: TGTGCCAGCAGTAAAGGACAGACAACTAATGAAAAACTGTTTTTT
CDR3 protein: CASSKGQTTNEKLFF
clone size: .
V gene: TRBV6-1
D gene: .
J gene: TRBJ1-4

CDR3 DNA: TGCAGTGCTAGAGGGTCGAGGCGGGACATAGCCTCCTACGAGCAGTACTTC
CDR3 protein: CSARGSRRDIASYEQYF
clone size: .
V gene: TRBV20-1
D gene: .
J gene: TRBJ2-7

CDR3 DNA: TGCGCCAGCAGCTTGGCCGTGGGACAGGGGGCGGAGAACACCGGGGAGCTGTTTTTT
CDR3 protein: CASSLAVGQGAENTGELFF
clone size: .
V gene: TRBV5-1
D gene: TRBD1
J gene: TRBJ2-2

CDR3 DNA: TGTGCCTGGAACGAGGTAGGGAGTCACCTAGCGGGAGTAAATGAGCAGTTCTTC
CDR3 protein: CAWNEVGSHLAGVNEQFF
clone size: few
V gene: TRBV30
D gene: TRBD2
J gene: TRBJ2-1

CDR3 DNA: TGTGCCAGCAGTCTCCGACCGACCCTTGGGAATCAGCCCCAGCATTTT
CDR3 protein: CASSLRPTLGNQPQHF
clone size: few
V gene: TRBV28
D gene: .
J gene: TRBJ1-5

CDR3 DNA: TGTGCCAGCCTTAGAGCAGGGTCTCTCGGTGAAGCTTTCTTT
CDR3 protein: CASLRAGSLGEAFF
clone size: many
V gene: TRBV27
D gene: .
J gene: TRBJ1-1

CDR3 DNA: TGTGCCAGCAGTCTAACGGACCACACGCAGTATTTT
CDR3 protein: CASSLTDHTQYF
clone size: many
V gene: TRBV28
D gene: .
J gene: TRBJ2-3

CDR3 DNA: TGTGCCAGCAGTTATCTCCGGGGAAATCAGCCCCAGCATTTT
CDR3 protein: CASSYLRGNQPQHF
clone size: few
V gene: TRBV6-2/TRBV6-3
D gene: .
J gene: TRBJ1-5

CDR3 DNA: TGTGCCAGCAGTTACTCTACGGGGTACCCCTACGAGCAGTACTTC
CDR3 protein: CASSYSTGYPYEQYF
clone size: few
V gene: TRBV6-5
D gene: .
J gene: TRBJ2-7

CDR3 DNA: TGTGCCAGCAGCGACGATCCCTACGAGCAGTACTTC
CDR3 protein: CASSDDPYEQYF
clone size: .
V gene: TRBV6-2/TRBV6-3
D gene: .
J gene: TRBJ2-7

CDR3 DNA: TGTGCCAGCAGTTTACACCCGGGGGGCCCGACCACTGAAGCTTTCTTT
CDR3 protein: CASSLHPGGPTTEAFF
clone size: .
V gene: TRBV12-3/TRBV12-4
D gene: .
J gene: TRBJ1-1

CDR3 DNA: TGTGCCAGCAGTTTGTGGCAGGGAGACACTGAAGCTTTCTTT
CDR3 protein: CASSLWQGDTEAFF
clone size: .
V gene: TRBV12-3/TRBV12-4
D gene: .
J gene: TRBJ1-1

CDR3 DNA: TGCAGTGCTAGTTCAGGCGCTTCCGAAGCTTTCTTT
CDR3 protein: CSASSGASEAFF
clone size: many
V gene: TRBV20-1
D gene: .
J gene: TRBJ1-1

CDR3 DNA: TGCAGTGCTAGAAGTGGACATTCCTACGAGCAGTACTTC
CDR3 protein: CSARSGHSYEQYF
clone size: many
V gene: TRBV20-1
D gene: .
J gene: TRBJ2-7

CDR3 DNA: TGTGCCAGCAGCATGGGACAGGGAGTGTGGTACTTC
CDR3 protein: CASSMGQGVWYF
clone size: many
V gene: TRBV11-2
D gene: TRBD1
J gene: TRBJ2-5

CDR3 DNA: TGTGCCAGCAGCCCGGACATGCCATGGGGTGGAAACACCATATATTTT
CDR3 protein: CASSPDMPWGGNTIYF
clone size: few
V gene: TRBV14
D gene: .
J gene: TRBJ1-3

CDR3 DNA: TGCGCCAGCAGCCAAGATCGACAGGCTGGAAACACCATATATTTT
CDR3 protein: CASSQDRQAGNTIYF
clone size: .
V gene: TRBV4-1
D gene: .
J gene: TRBJ1-3

CDR3 DNA: TGTGCCAGCAGCCAAAATACCCGCGGTGTTTCTTCCAAAAACACTCAGTACTTC
CDR3 protein: CASSQNTRGVSSKNTQYF
clone size: .
V gene: TRBV3-1
D gene: .
J gene: TRBJ2-4

CDR3 DNA: TGTGCCAGCAAAGTTGGGGGTTATGGCTACACCTTC
CDR3 protein: CASKVGGYGYTF
clone size: many
V gene: TRBV28
D gene: .
J gene: TRBJ1-2

CDR3 DNA: TGTGCCAGCAGCTTAGGAAGGTGCAATCAGCCCCAGCATTTT
CDR3 protein: CASSLGRCNQPQHF
clone size: .
V gene: TRBV7-2
D gene: .
J gene: TRBJ1-5

CDR3 DNA: TGTGCCAGCAGTTACTCGCTAGCGGGAGTAGGGGGTACGCAGTATTTT
CDR3 protein: CASSYSLAGVGGTQYF
clone size: few
V gene: TRBV6-6
D gene: TRBD2
J gene: TRBJ2-3

CDR3 DNA: TGTGCCAGCAGCTTACAGGGGCGGTTCGAGACCCAGTACTTC
CDR3 protein: CASSLQGRFETQYF
clone size: few
V gene: TRBV7-2
D gene: .
J gene: TRBJ2-5

CDR3 DNA: TGCAGTGCTAGAGAGGCAGGGTGGGAGACCCAGTACTTC
CDR3 protein: CSAREAGWETQYF
clone size: .
V gene: TRBV20-1
D gene: .
J gene: TRBJ2-5

CDR3 DNA: TGCGCCAGCAGCTGGGGGCTAGACCAGTACTTC
CDR3 protein: CASSWGLDQYF
clone size: few
V gene: TRBV5-1
D gene: .
J gene: TRBJ2-5

CDR3 DNA: TGCAGTGCTAGTCTTCTGGACTCCGGAGATACGCAGTATTTT
CDR3 protein: CSASLLDSGDTQYF
clone size: .
V gene: TRBV20-1
D gene: .
J gene: TRBJ2-3

CDR3 DNA: TGTGCCAGCAGTTTATACCATCCGAACACTGAAGCTTTCTTT
CDR3 protein: CASSLYHPNTEAFF
clone size: many
V gene: TRBV28
D gene: .
J gene: TRBJ1-1

CDR3 DNA: TGCAGCCTTTGGACTAGCGGATTCACAGATACGCAGTATTTT
CDR3 protein: CSLWTSGFTDTQYF
clone size: many
V gene: TRBV20-1
D gene: TRBD2
J gene: TRBJ2-3

CDR3 DNA: TGTGCCAGCAGCTTAGCAGGGATCGAGACCCAGTACTTC
CDR3 protein: CASSLAGIETQYF
clone size: many
V gene: TRBV11-2
D gene: .
J gene: TRBJ2-5

CDR3 DNA: TGTGCCAGCAGCCACTTCTCCGACAGGGTCAATGAAAAACTGTTTTTT
CDR3 protein: CASSHFSDRVNEKLFF
clone size: few
V gene: TRBV3-1
D gene: TRBD1
J gene: TRBJ1-4

CDR3 DNA: TGCAGTGCCGTGTTGCGGAAGAGCTCCTACAATGAGCAGTTCTTC
CDR3 protein: CSAVLRKSSYNEQFF
clone size: few
V gene: TRBV20-1
D gene: .
J gene: TRBJ2-1

CDR3 DNA: TGCGCCAGCAGCCTCGGGACAGGGGGAGTCTCCTACGAGCAGTACTTC
CDR3 protein: CASSLGTGGVSYEQYF
clone size: .
V gene: TRBV5-1
D gene: TRBD1
J gene: TRBJ2-7

CDR3 DNA: TGTGCCAGCAGCTTTATAGATACGCAGTATTTT
CDR3 protein: CASSFIDTQYF
clone size: few
V gene: TRBV12-3/TRBV12-4
D gene: .
J gene: TRBJ2-3

CDR3 DNA: TGCAGTGCTCTCTCTCGGGAGGGCCTGAACGGGGAGCTGTTTTTT
CDR3 protein: CSALSREGLNGELFF
clone size: .
V gene: TRBV20-1
D gene: TRBD2
J gene: TRBJ2-2

CDR3 DNA: TGTGCCAGCACGGAAGGTGGCAGGCTGAACACTGAAGCTTTCTTT
CDR3 protein: CASTEGGRLNTEAFF
clone size: many
V gene: TRBV3-1
D gene: .
J gene: TRBJ1-1

CDR3 DNA: TGTGCCAGCAGTTCTGACGGCAGGGCCCCCGGGGAGCTGTTTTTT
CDR3 protein: CASSSDGRAPGELFF
clone size: .
V gene: TRBV5-6
D gene: .
J gene: TRBJ2-2

CDR3 DNA: TGTGCCAGCAGCCCCCAAGTGGGCGAGCAGTACTTC
CDR3 protein: CASSPQVGEQYF
clone size: few
V gene: TRBV11-2
D gene: .
J gene: TRBJ2-7

CDR3 DNA: TGTGCCAGCAGTTACTCGGAAGGGACAGGGGAATACGAGCAGTACTTC
CDR3 protein: CASSYSEGTGEYEQYF
clone size: many
V gene: TRBV6-2/TRBV6-3
D gene: TRBD1
J gene: TRBJ2-7

CDR3 DNA: TGTGCCTGGAGTAAACTAGCCTCCTACAATGAGCAGTTCTTC
CDR3 protein: CAWSKLASYNEQFF
clone size: few
V gene: TRBV30
D gene: .
J gene: TRBJ2-1

CDR3 DNA: TGCAGTGCCTCCCCACCGGGACGGCGAGCCCAGGAGTACTTC
CDR3 protein: CSASPPGRRAQEYF
clone size: .
V gene: TRBV20-1
D gene: .
J gene: TRBJ2-7

CDR3 DNA: TGTGCCAGCTCACCTCAATGGGAAGAGACCCAGTACTTC
CDR3 protein: CASSPQWEETQYF
clone size: .
V gene: TRBV18
D gene: .
J gene: TRBJ2-5

CDR3 DNA: TGTGCCAGTAAATCCGGAAACATGAACACTGAAGCTTTCTTT
CDR3 protein: CASKSGNMNTEAFF
clone size: .
V gene: TRBV19
D gene: .
J gene: TRBJ1-1

CDR3 DNA: TGTGCCAGCAGCTCCGGAACAAGCGGAAGGACGTACGAGCAGTACTTC
CDR3 protein: CASSSGTSGRTYEQYF
clone size: few
V gene: TRBV9
D gene: .
J gene: TRBJ2-7

CDR3 DNA: TGCAGTGCTAGTAGACCCCTCGGGTACCGAGAGACCCAGTACTTC
CDR3 protein: CSASRPLGYRETQYF
clone size: many
V gene: TRBV20-1
D gene: .
J gene: TRBJ2-5

CDR3 DNA: TGTGCCAGCAGTTTTGAGGCGGGATCCTACGAGCAGTACTTC
CDR3 protein: CASSFEAGSYEQYF
clone size: many
V gene: TRBV12-3/TRBV12-4
D gene: .
J gene: TRBJ2-7

CDR3 DNA: TGTGCCAGCAGAACGGGTAATGAGCAGTTCTTC
CDR3 protein: CASRTGNEQFF
clone size: many
V gene: TRBV28
D gene: .
J gene: TRBJ2-1